The 17 T cell receptor beta chains below were found in one sample sequenced in a study of T cell responses to AZD1222 COVID-19 vaccine. Produced via immunoSEQ multiplex PCR; TCRdb's table is partial and in-frame only. The sample gives about 110,000 clones, around 90% of which show up once; roughly 3% is in the top ten. The sample consisted of peripheral blood, taken on day 0 of MenACWY control vaccination. All receptors come from an adult in good health.

This rearrangement joins TRBV5-4 to TRBJ1-6, with 7 bases that match TRBD1. The CDR3 is 15 amino acids. Trimming took 0 bases from V and 9 from J; bases not matched to a gene: 6. The germline gives CDR1 SGHNT, CDR2 YYREEE (reference sequence). CDR3: CASSLGEGAGSPLHF. CDR3 DNA sequence: TGTGCCAGCAGCTTGGGGGAGGGGGCAGGTTCACCCCTCCACTTT.

As DNA, the CDR3 is TGTGCCAGTAGTATGGGAAGGGGGCGGGATACGCAGTATTTT. Amino acids: CASSMGRGRDTQYF. V and J are TRBV19 and TRBJ2-3; 7 bases map to TRBD1. V trimming: 3 bases; J trimming: 6 bases; junction bases outside the gene matches: 6. Germline values: CDR1 LNHDA, CDR2 SQIVND (reference sequence). The CDR3 runs 14 residues.

The chain employs TRBV20-1 and TRBJ1-1; D might be TRBD1 (5 bases). This CDR3 spans 13 amino acids. V dropped 3 bases and J dropped 4 bases, with 12 bases sitting between them. CDR1 DFQATT and CDR2 SNEGSKA come from the germline V gene (reference sequence). CDR3 residues: CSASRPGGTEAFF. CDR3 coding DNA: TGCAGTGCTAGTAGGCCTGGGGGCACTGAAGCTTTCTTT.

This chain links TRBV6-6 with TRBJ1-5; perhaps TRBD1 as D (5 bases). The CDR3 has 16 amino acids. The germline V gene encodes CDR1 MNHNY and CDR2 SVGAGI (reference sequence). The V end lost 0 bases, the J end lost 6 bases, and 15 bases lay between the germline ends. The CDR3: CASSYSGGGGIQPQHF. The DNA of the CDR3 is TGTGCCAGCAGTTACTCTGGGGGAGGAGGTATTCAGCCCCAGCATTTT.

This clone was observed a single time. The chain uses TRBV19 and TRBJ2-7; no clear D. The V end was cut by 5 bases, the J end by 8 bases, with 19 bases between. CDR3 size: 14 residues. The germline V gene encodes CDR1 LNHDA and CDR2 SQIVND (reference sequence). As DNA, the CDR3 is TGTGCCAGTAGTCCCTCCGCGTCACCCCCCCAGCAGTACTTC. Translating gives CASSPSASPPQQYF.

Concerning this clone: Other DNA sequences within the sample encode an identical CDR3. The CDR3 is CASSLGSSGNTIYF. CDR3 coding DNA: TGCGCCAGCAGCTTAGGGTCATCTGGAAACACCATATATTTT. This chain uses TRBV5-1 with TRBJ1-3, with unresolved D. CDR1 is SGHRS, CDR2 YFSETQ, per germline. V lost 2 bases and J 1 base, leaving 7 bases between the germline ends. The CDR3 loop spans 14 amino acids.

This chain links TRBV7-9 with TRBJ2-3; TRBD1 matches at 9 bases. The CDR3 loop spans 18 amino acids. Looked up from germline, CDR1 is SEHNR and CDR2 is FQNEAQ (reference sequence). With V trimmed by 3 bases and J by 3 bases, 13 bases remained unmatched. The DNA for the CDR3 is TGTGCCAGCAGCTTCCTTCTCGGACAGGGGTGGGAGACAGATACGCAGTATTTT. Its protein product is CASSFLLGQGWETDTQYF.

The table lists this clone with a few counts. V and J are TRBV13 and TRBJ1-2; 9 bases fit TRBD1. The CDR3 sequence is 14 residues long. Germline assignment: CDR1 PRHDT and CDR2 FYEKMQ (reference sequence). Trimming removed 4 bases from V and 2 bases from J; junction bases left unmatched: 2. The CDR3 DNA sequence: TGTGCCAGCAGCTCCGGGACAGGGAACTATGGCTACACCTTC. Translation: CASSSGTGNYGYTF.

This chain uses TRBV6-6 with TRBJ2-2; 12 nucleotides agree with TRBD2. The CDR3 runs 18 residues. The ends lost 5 bases at V and 4 bases at J; junction bases unmatched: 11. Germline V gene lookup returns CDR1 MNHNY and CDR2 SVGAGI (reference sequence). Here the CDR3 DNA reads TGTGCCAGCAGTCCTTGGTCTAGCGGGGGGGCCAGCACCGGGGAGCTGTTTTTT. The encoded protein is CASSPWSSGGASTGELFF.

The chain couples TRBV5-1 to TRBJ1-1, with a tentative D call TRBD1 (6 bases). CDR1 and CDR2 (germline): SGHRS, YFSETQ. This CDR3 comprises 19 residues. With 1 base removed from V and 2 bases from J, the gap between germline ends came to 24 bases. The DNA for the CDR3 is TGCGCCAGCAGCTTGTTGGGGTCGGGGGCCGAGGGGTTTAACACTGAAGCTTTCTTT. Translated: CASSLLGSGAEGFNTEAFF.

V is TRBV24-1 and J is TRBJ1-5; the D is unclear. V lost 3 bases and J 2 bases, leaving 4 bases between the germline ends. Germline V CDR1 and CDR2: KGHDR, SFDVKD. The CDR3 contains 13 residues. This chain's CDR3 is CATSDRGNQPQHF. The CDR3 coding sequence is TGTGCCACCAGTGATAGGGGCAATCAGCCCCAGCATTTT.

V usage is TRBV18 and J usage is TRBJ2-2; either TRBD1 or TRBD2 may supply D (5 bases each). Germline values: CDR1 KGHSH, CDR2 LQKENI. The V and J ends lost 3 bases and 5 bases respectively, with 16 bases between them. This CDR3 spans 16 amino acids. The CDR3 nucleotides are TGTGCCAGCTCACCTCCGACAGACTACGAGACCGGGGAGCTGTTTTTT. This sequence encodes CASSPPTDYETGELFF.

The CDR3 DNA reads as TGTGCCAGCACCCCCCGAGGGGCGGAGAACACCGGGGAGCTGTTTTTT. This sequence encodes CASTPRGAENTGELFF. This chain uses TRBV7-9 with TRBJ2-2; D is tentatively TRBD1 or TRBD2 (5 bases each). Trimming took off 7 bases at V and 1 base at J, with 16 bases between the two ends. CDR1 is SEHNR, CDR2 FQNEAQ, per germline (reference sequence). The CDR3 has 16 amino acids.

The gene calls are TRBV6-5 and TRBJ2-5, with D perhaps TRBD1 (6 bases). The CDR3 totals 13 residues. Between the trimmed V and J ends, which lost 6 bases and 1 base, there was a span of 9 bases. The germline V gene has CDR1 MNHEY and CDR2 SVGAGI. CDR3 sequence reads: CASRQGIQETQYF. For the CDR3, the DNA is TGTGCCAGCAGGCAGGGGATCCAAGAGACCCAGTACTTC.

The V and J genes are TRBV11-2 and TRBJ1-3; no definite D call. The germline CDR1 and CDR2 sequences are SGHAT and FQNNGV. V was cut by 3 bases and J by 0 bases, with 12 bases left in between. The CDR3 runs 16 residues. CDR3 in DNA: TGTGCCAGCAGCTTCGGCATGTCCCGCTCTGGAAACACCATATATTTT. Translation: CASSFGMSRSGNTIYF.

This clone was picked up one time. V gene TRBV27 combines with J gene TRBJ1-2; 7 nucleotides match TRBD1. In germline, CDR1 is MNHEY, CDR2 SMNVEV (reference sequence). V lost 3 bases and J lost 3; bases outside the gene matches: 7. This CDR3 has 15 residues. CDR3 amino acids: CASSFSRQGHYGYTF. Here the CDR3 DNA reads TGTGCCAGCAGTTTCTCTAGACAGGGCCACTATGGCTACACCTTC.

DNA of the CDR3: TGTGCCAGCAGCTTAACAGTGGGGATCTATGGCTACACCTTC. Its protein is CASSLTVGIYGYTF. The rearrangement links TRBV6-5 to TRBJ1-2; D ambiguous. The V end was cut by 6 bases, the J end by 4 bases, with 15 bases between. Germline CDR1 and CDR2: MNHEY and SVGAGI. This CDR3 comprises 14 residues.